The 23 T cell receptor beta chains given below trace back to one sample, sequenced in a study of CD8 T cells in Susac syndrome. Reverse transcription used roughly 0.45 to 1 ug RNA and random hexamers. Each CDR3 protein gets one entry after TCRdb re-called the immunoSEQ multiplex PCR reads with MiXCR. The table includes 250,000 to 300,000 distinct CDR3 sequences, about 88% detected once. Sequenced input: CD8+ T cells from PBMCs. Every receptor here comes from a human donor with multiple sclerosis.

This rearrangement joins TRBV9 to TRBJ1-1; D is ambiguous. From germline, CDR1 is SGDLS and CDR2 YYNGEE. The length of the CDR3 is 12 residues. The ends were cut back, 0 bases at V and 4 bases at J, with 4 bases in the middle. In nucleotides, the CDR3 is TGTGCCAGCAGCGTAGATTCCACTGAAGCTTTCTTT. Translating it yields CASSVDSTEAFF.

The chain has TRBV6-2 or TRBV6-3 and TRBJ2-2; the match to TRBD1 covers 8 bases. The CDR3 is 14 amino acids. With V trimmed by 5 bases and J by 6 bases, 5 bases remained unmatched. CDR1 MNHEY and CDR2 SVGEGT come from the germline V gene. In DNA form, the CDR3 reads TGTGCCAGCAGTCCGGGACAGGAAGCCGGGGAGCTGTTTTTT. Protein sequence: CASSPGQEAGELFF.

The chain links TRBV4-2 to TRBJ1-5; no firm D call. V was trimmed by 0 bases and J by 0 bases, leaving 6 bases between them. Germline V gene sequence: CDR1 LGHNA, CDR2 YNFKEQ. CDR3 length: 15 residues. CDR3 DNA sequence: TGTGCCAGCAGCCAAGAGGAGAATAGCAATCAGCCCCAGCATTTT. This translates into CASSQEENSNQPQHF.

The chain links TRBV12-3 or TRBV12-4 to TRBJ1-5, with TRBD1 matching over 9 bases. After removal of 5 bases from V and 3 bases from J, the junction contained 11 bases not matched to a gene. This CDR3 spans 17 amino acids. CDR3 nucleotide sequence: TGTGCCAGCAGTCCAGGACAGGGGACCTCCCTCAATCAGCCCCAGCATTTT. It yields the protein CASSPGQGTSLNQPQHF.

The chain uses TRBV25-1 and TRBJ2-7; TRBD2 is a possible D gene (6 bases). Trimming cost V 3 bases and J 5 bases, with 8 bases left between them. Germline CDR1 reads MGHDK; CDR2 reads SYGVNS. This CDR3 region has 12 residues. CDR3 loop: CASSEGGNEQYF. The CDR3 DNA sequence: TGTGCCAGCAGTGAGGGCGGGAACGAGCAGTACTTC.

V usage is TRBV23-1 and J usage is TRBJ1-2; D unresolved. TRBV23-1 is an ORF for which the function is uncertain. Trimming shortened V by 0 bases and J by 3 bases, and 14 bases separated the two germline ends. The CDR3 consists of 16 residues. CDR3 nucleotides: TGCGCCAGCAGTCAATCAACAAAAGGACCTGACTATGGCTACACCTTC. It encodes CASSQSTKGPDYGYTF.

The chain recombines TRBV19 with TRBJ1-5; D not resolved. Germline assignment: CDR1 LNHDA and CDR2 SQIVND (reference sequence). The V and J ends lost 9 bases and 3 bases respectively, with 18 bases between them. This CDR3 contains 15 residues. This CDR3 reads CASGPADFFNQPQHF. Here the CDR3 DNA reads TGTGCCAGCGGACCCGCGGACTTTTTCAATCAGCCCCAGCATTTT.

The chain links TRBV29-1 to TRBJ2-3, with 15 bases aligning to TRBD2. In germline, CDR1 is SQVTM, CDR2 ANQGSEA. The V segment lost 7 bases and the J segment 4 bases; nucleotides outside the gene matches: 15. The CDR3 runs 18 residues. The CDR3 spells CSGEGLAGGRGPPDTQYF. The CDR3 region has the DNA TGCAGCGGGGAGGGACTAGCGGGAGGCAGAGGTCCGCCAGATACGCAGTATTTT.

V and J are TRBV29-1 and TRBJ2-1, with 13 bases aligning to TRBD2. Unmatched junction bases numbered 5, after V lost 6 bases and J lost 6 bases. Germline V CDR1 and CDR2: SQVTM, ANQGSEA. There are 14 residues in the CDR3. The CDR3 spells CSVGLAGVANEQFF. CDR3 nucleotide sequence: TGCAGCGTAGGACTAGCGGGAGTCGCCAATGAGCAGTTCTTC.

This sequence joins TRBV4-3 and TRBJ2-6; D is unresolved. Trimming removed 0 bases at V and 4 bases at J, with 13 bases between. This CDR3 has 17 amino acids. Germline V lookup: CDR1 LGHNA, CDR2 YSLEER. This CDR3 is CASSQDPGTTGANVLTF. The CDR3 DNA sequence: TGCGCCAGCAGCCAAGATCCGGGCACAACAGGGGCCAACGTCCTGACTTTC.

V gene TRBV28 combines with J gene TRBJ1-2; D unresolved. Trimming cost V 4 bases and J 7 bases, with 16 bases left between them. Germline-derived CDR1 and CDR2 are MDHEN and SYDVKM. The CDR3 consists of 14 residues. The CDR3 spells CASSSYSRIRGYTF. In DNA, the CDR3 is TGTGCCAGCAGTTCCTACTCACGCATTCGTGGCTACACCTTC.

The chain carries TRBV11-2 and TRBJ1-1, with D possibly matching TRBD1 (5 bases). Germline CDR1 reads SGHAT; CDR2 reads FQNNGV. V gave up 3 bases and J gave up 1 base, with 9 bases separating them. The CDR3 is 14 amino acids. CDR3 DNA: TGTGCCAGCAGCTTTCGACAGCAGAACACTGAAGCTTTCTTT. It encodes CASSFRQQNTEAFF.

The sample holds a few counts of this clonotype. The chain uses TRBV20-1 and TRBJ2-7; 9 nucleotides align to TRBD1. The CDR3 covers 14 residues. The V and J ends lost 4 bases and 4 bases, in that order; junction bases with no gene match: 8. Germline-derived CDR1 and CDR2 are DFQATT and SNEGSKA (reference sequence). The CDR3 is CSATTGTGPYEQYF. The CDR3 bases are TGCAGTGCTACCACCGGGACAGGGCCATACGAGCAGTACTTC.

The genes are TRBV2 and TRBJ2-7; D gene unclear. The CDR3 covers 15 residues. Trimming left V 4 bases short and J 2 bases short, with 15 bases between. Germline CDR1 SNHLY, CDR2 FYNNEI. CDR3 in amino acids: CASSGGVSFTYEQYF. DNA of the CDR3: TGTGCCAGCAGTGGTGGAGTTAGCTTCACCTACGAGCAGTACTTC.

The chain joins TRBV7-9 to TRBJ2-5; 8 bases agree with TRBD1. After removal of 5 bases from V and 4 bases from J, the junction contained 9 bases not matched to a gene. The germline V gene has CDR1 SEHNR and CDR2 FQNEAQ (reference sequence). The CDR3 is 15 amino acids. The CDR3 region has the DNA TGTGCCAGCAGCCCAAGGACAGGGAATAGAGAGACCCAGTACTTC. Residues: CASSPRTGNRETQYF.

V gene TRBV6-2 or TRBV6-3 combines with J gene TRBJ2-7; no clear D. Trimming took off 2 bases at V and 2 bases at J, with 10 bases between the two ends. There are 14 residues in the CDR3. Looked up from germline, CDR1 is MNHEY and CDR2 is SVGEGT. CDR3 amino acids: CASSYMGLPYEQYF. In nucleotides, the CDR3 is TGTGCCAGCAGTTACATGGGTCTACCCTACGAGCAGTACTTC.

The CDR3 nucleotides are TGTGCCAGCAGTCCCTACCAGCGGGGCAATGAGCAGTTCTTC. Translation: CASSPYQRGNEQFF. The chain recombines TRBV2 with TRBJ2-1, with TRBD2 matching over 7 bases. CDR1 and CDR2 (germline): SNHLY, FYNNEI. This CDR3 contains 14 residues. V lost 5 bases, J lost 6 bases, and 7 bases stayed unmatched.

This chain links TRBV11-1 with TRBJ2-2; no definite D call. V shed 0 bases and J shed 6 bases, with 5 bases lying between them. Germline lookup yields CDR1 SGHAT and CDR2 FQDESV (reference sequence). This CDR3 comprises 13 residues. Here the CDR3 reads CASSLAVPGELFF. In DNA form, the CDR3 reads TGTGCCAGCAGCTTAGCGGTCCCCGGGGAGCTGTTTTTT.

The V call is TRBV14, the J call TRBJ2-3; 13 positions match TRBD2. CDR3 length: 16 residues. The germline V gene encodes CDR1 SGHDN and CDR2 FVKESK. V shed 4 bases, J shed 5 bases, and the junction held 6 bases outside the gene matches. The CDR3 loop reads CASSLLAGGPGDTQYF. In nucleotides, the CDR3 is TGTGCCAGCAGCCTACTAGCGGGAGGGCCAGGAGATACGCAGTATTTT.

The genes are TRBV6-1 and TRBJ2-7, with 9 nucleotides matching TRBD2. The germline V gene encodes CDR1 MNHNS and CDR2 SASEGT. The junction had 21 bases not matched to a gene; V was cut back by 5 bases and J by 7 bases. The CDR3 has 18 amino acids. For the CDR3, the DNA is TGTGCCAGCAGTCCCTACAGGTCGGGCGGGAGGGCCGGGGGTGAGCAGTACTTC. It is translated as CASSPYRSGGRAGGEQYF.

V gene TRBV6-2 or TRBV6-3 combines with J gene TRBJ2-3; D ambiguous. The CDR3 is made up of 17 amino acids. V shed 5 bases and J shed 0 bases, with 18 bases lying between them. Looked up from germline, CDR1 is MNHEY and CDR2 is SVGEGT. The CDR3, as DNA: TGTGCCAGCAGTCGGGTGTGGAACGGCTACAGCACAGATACGCAGTATTTT. It codes for CASSRVWNGYSTDTQYF.

This sequence joins TRBV3-1 and TRBJ2-4; D is undetermined. CDR3 length: 16 amino acids. V was pared by 4 bases and J by 9 bases, with 22 bases between. Germline V gene sequence: CDR1 LGHDT, CDR2 YNNKEL (reference sequence). The CDR3 bases are TGTGCCAGCAGCCCACCGGATGACACCTTCGGTGGCATTCAGTACTTC. Protein sequence: CASSPPDDTFGGIQYF.

This chain uses TRBV29-1 with TRBJ1-2, with a possible D match to TRBD1 (6 bases). Trimming shortened V by 7 bases and J by 3 bases, and 15 bases separated the two germline ends. In germline, CDR1 is SQVTM, CDR2 ANQGSEA. CDR3 length equals 13 residues. This chain's CDR3 is CSGVLGGHYGYTF. Here the CDR3 DNA reads TGCAGCGGGGTGTTGGGGGGCCACTATGGCTACACCTTC.